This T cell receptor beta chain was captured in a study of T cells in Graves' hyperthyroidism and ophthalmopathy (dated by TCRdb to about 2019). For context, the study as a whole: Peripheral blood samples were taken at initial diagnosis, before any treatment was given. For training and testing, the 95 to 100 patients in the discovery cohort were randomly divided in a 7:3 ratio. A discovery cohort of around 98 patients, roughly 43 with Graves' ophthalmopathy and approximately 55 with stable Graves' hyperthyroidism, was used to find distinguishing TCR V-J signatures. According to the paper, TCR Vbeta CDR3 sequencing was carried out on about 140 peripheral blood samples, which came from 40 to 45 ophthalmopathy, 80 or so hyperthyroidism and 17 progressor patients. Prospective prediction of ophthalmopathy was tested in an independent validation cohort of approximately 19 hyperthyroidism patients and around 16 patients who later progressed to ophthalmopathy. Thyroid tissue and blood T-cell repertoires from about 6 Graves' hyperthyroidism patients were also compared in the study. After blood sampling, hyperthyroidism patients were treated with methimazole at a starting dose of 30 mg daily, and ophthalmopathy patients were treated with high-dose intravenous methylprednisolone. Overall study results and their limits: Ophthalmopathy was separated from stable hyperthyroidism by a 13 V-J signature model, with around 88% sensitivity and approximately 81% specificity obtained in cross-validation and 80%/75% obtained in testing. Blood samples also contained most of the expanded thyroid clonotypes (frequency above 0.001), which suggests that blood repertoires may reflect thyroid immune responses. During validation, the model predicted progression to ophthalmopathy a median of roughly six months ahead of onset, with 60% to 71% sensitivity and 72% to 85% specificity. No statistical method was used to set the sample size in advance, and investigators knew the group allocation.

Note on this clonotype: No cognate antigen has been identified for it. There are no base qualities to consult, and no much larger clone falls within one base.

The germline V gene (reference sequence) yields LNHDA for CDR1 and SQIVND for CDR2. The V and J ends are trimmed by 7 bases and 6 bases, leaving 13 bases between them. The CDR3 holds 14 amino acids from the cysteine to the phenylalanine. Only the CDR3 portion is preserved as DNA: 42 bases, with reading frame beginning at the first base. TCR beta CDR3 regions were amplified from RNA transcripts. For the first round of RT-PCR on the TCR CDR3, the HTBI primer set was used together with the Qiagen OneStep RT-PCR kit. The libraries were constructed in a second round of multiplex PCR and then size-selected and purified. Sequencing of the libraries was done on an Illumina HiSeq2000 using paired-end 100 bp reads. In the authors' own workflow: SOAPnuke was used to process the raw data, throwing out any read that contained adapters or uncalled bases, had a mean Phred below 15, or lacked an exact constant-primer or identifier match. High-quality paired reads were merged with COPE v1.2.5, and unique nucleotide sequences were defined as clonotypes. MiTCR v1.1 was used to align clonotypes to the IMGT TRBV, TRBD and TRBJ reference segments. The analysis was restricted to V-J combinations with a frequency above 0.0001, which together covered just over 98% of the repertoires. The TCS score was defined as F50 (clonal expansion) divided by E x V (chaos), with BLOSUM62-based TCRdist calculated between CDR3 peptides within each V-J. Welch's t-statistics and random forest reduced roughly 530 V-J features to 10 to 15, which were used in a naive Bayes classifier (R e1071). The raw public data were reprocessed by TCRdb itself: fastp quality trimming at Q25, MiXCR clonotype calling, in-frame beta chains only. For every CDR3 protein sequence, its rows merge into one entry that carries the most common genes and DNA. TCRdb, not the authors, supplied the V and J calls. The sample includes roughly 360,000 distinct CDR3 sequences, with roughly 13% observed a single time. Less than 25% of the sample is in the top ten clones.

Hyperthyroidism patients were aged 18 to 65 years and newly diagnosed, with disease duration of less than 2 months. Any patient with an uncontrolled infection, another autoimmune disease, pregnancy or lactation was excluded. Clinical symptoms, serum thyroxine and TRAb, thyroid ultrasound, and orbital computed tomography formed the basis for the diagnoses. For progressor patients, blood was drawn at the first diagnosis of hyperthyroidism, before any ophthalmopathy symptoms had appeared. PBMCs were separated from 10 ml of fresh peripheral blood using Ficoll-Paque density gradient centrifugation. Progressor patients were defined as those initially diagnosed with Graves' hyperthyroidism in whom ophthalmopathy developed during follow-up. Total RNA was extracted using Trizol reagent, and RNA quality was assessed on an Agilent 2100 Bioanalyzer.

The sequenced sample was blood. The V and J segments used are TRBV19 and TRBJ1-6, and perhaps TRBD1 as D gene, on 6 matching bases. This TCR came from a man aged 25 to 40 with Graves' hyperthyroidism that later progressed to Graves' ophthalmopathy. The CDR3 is CASMNREGNSPLHF. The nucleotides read TGTGCCAGTATGAACAGGGAGGGTAATTCACCCCTCCACTTT. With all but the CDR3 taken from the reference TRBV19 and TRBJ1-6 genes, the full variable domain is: DGGITQSPKYLFRKEGQNVTLSCEQNLNHDAMYWYRQDPGQGLRLIYYSQIVNDFQKGDIAEGYSVSREKKESFPLTVTSAQKNPTAFYLCASMNREGNSPLHFGNGTRLTVT.